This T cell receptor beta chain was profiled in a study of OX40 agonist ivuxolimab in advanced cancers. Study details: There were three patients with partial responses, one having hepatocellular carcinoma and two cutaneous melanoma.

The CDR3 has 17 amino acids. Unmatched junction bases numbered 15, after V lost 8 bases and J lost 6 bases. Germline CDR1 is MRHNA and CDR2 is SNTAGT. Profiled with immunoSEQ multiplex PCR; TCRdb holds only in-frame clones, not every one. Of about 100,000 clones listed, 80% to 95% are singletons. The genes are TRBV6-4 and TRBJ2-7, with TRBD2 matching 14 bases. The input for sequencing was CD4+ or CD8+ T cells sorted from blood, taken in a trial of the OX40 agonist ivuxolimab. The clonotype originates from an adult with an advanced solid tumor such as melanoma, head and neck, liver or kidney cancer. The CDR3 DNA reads TGTGCCAGCCATGGACCCCGACTAGCGGGAGGGCCAGGCGAGCAGTACTTC. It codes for CASHGPRLAGGPGEQYF.